A single sample gave rise to the 25 T cell receptor beta chains below, sequenced in a study of shared clonotypes between healthy human individuals. Data came from immunoSEQ multiplex PCR; TCRdb stores just in-frame clones and leaves some out. The sample lists hundreds of thousands of clones; about 96% were seen once. Sequencing was carried out using memory CD8+ T cells sorted from blood. Subset here: CD45RO+ cells pooled with CCR7-negative TemRA cells. Every receptor here comes from a man aged 25 to 40 in good health.

The chain links TRBV19 to TRBJ2-1; D not certain. The germline gives CDR1 LNHDA, CDR2 SQIVND (reference sequence). Between the trimmed V and J ends, which lost 5 bases and 4 bases, there was a span of 6 bases. There are 12 residues in the CDR3. As DNA, the CDR3 is TGTGCCAGTAGTCCCCGATACAATGAGCAGTTCTTC. It is translated as CASSPRYNEQFF.

This chain links TRBV27 with TRBJ1-2; D gene unclear. With 2 bases removed from V and 5 bases from J, the gap between germline ends came to 9 bases. The CDR3 is 13 residues long. Germline CDR1 and CDR2: MNHEY and SMNVEV (reference sequence). The CDR3 sequence is CASSLVPGYGYTF. CDR3 DNA: TGTGCCAGCAGTTTAGTGCCCGGTTATGGCTACACCTTC.

The J gene is TRBJ2-7, the V gene TRBV6-4; D assignment may be TRBD1 or TRBD2 (5 bases each). The CDR3 is made up of 14 amino acids. The V end lost 5 bases, the J end lost 3 bases, and 14 bases lay between the germline ends. CDR1 and CDR2 (germline): MRHNA, SNTAGT. CDR3 sequence reads: CASSYLGDHYEQYF. The CDR3 coding sequence is TGTGCCAGCAGTTACCTAGGGGACCACTACGAGCAGTACTTC.

This sequence joins TRBV6-6 and TRBJ1-3, with D uncertain. V was shortened by 7 bases and J by 0 bases, with 4 bases between the two germline ends. The CDR3 has 12 residues. CDR1 and CDR2 from the germline V gene are MNHNY and SVGAGI (reference sequence). As DNA, the CDR3 is TGTGCCAGCAAAAGCTCTGGAAACACCATATATTTT. This sequence encodes CASKSSGNTIYF.

The rearrangement joins TRBV20-1 to TRBJ1-5; TRBD1 matches at 7 bases. The junction had 3 bases not matched to a gene; V was cut back by 7 bases and J by 12 bases. CDR3 length equals 9 residues. Germline CDR1 DFQATT, CDR2 SNEGSKA (reference sequence). CDR3 sequence reads: CSVGGSQHF. The CDR3 region has the DNA TGCAGTGTAGGGGGCAGCCAGCATTTT.

The J gene is TRBJ2-7, the V gene TRBV7-9; TRBD2 agrees at 9 bases. CDR3 size: 14 residues. The V segment lost 1 base and the J segment 4 bases; nucleotides outside the gene matches: 2. CDR1 and CDR2 from the germline V gene are SEHNR and FQNEAQ (reference sequence). CDR3 sequence: CASSLGAGGYEQYF. In nucleotides, the CDR3 is TGTGCCAGCAGCTTAGGAGCGGGAGGATACGAGCAGTACTTC.

This clone was counted a single time. The chain joins TRBV19 to TRBJ2-3, with 10 bases aligning to TRBD1. Germline-derived CDR1 and CDR2 are LNHDA and SQIVND (reference sequence). V gave up 5 bases and J gave up 3 bases; unmatched junction bases: 5. CDR3 length: 15 amino acids. CDR3 DNA sequence: TGTGCCAGTAGTCCAAGACAGGGGGCAACAGATACGCAGTATTTT. It codes for CASSPRQGATDTQYF.

The rearrangement links TRBV2 to TRBJ2-5; 9 nucleotides line up with TRBD2. J was trimmed by 4 bases and V by 7 bases; bases with no gene match: 10. The CDR3 loop spans 15 amino acids. Germline V lookup: CDR1 SNHLY, CDR2 FYNNEI. CDR3: CASTEREVAGETQYF. CDR3 bases: TGTGCCAGCACGGAGCGGGAGGTAGCGGGAGAGACCCAGTACTTC.

This chain connects TRBV18 to TRBJ2-1; tentative D call: TRBD2 (6 bases). This CDR3 is built from 16 residues. Trimming removed 3 bases from V and 2 bases from J, with 14 bases in between. Germline loops: CDR1 KGHSH, CDR2 LQKENI. CDR3 amino acids: CASSPFAGSTYNEQFF. CDR3 in DNA: TGTGCCAGCTCACCGTTTGCGGGATCAACCTACAATGAGCAGTTCTTC.

This chain uses TRBV9 with TRBJ2-1, with D maybe TRBD2 (5 bases). This CDR3 is 17 amino acids long. CDR1 is SGDLS, CDR2 YYNGEE, per germline. The V gene lost 0 bases and the J gene lost 8 bases, with 21 bases spanning the gap. The CDR3 protein is CASSVGLMSGYIDEQFF. CDR3 DNA: TGTGCCAGCAGCGTAGGCCTAATGAGCGGTTATATCGATGAGCAGTTCTTC.

The chain joins TRBV19 to TRBJ1-4, with D possibly being TRBD1 (5 bases). Trimming cost V 3 bases and J 8 bases, with 16 bases left between them. This CDR3 region has 15 residues. Looked up from germline, CDR1 is LNHDA and CDR2 is SQIVND (reference sequence). The CDR3 loop is CASSMIRGSGEKLFF. The CDR3 DNA follows: TGTGCCAGTAGTATGATCCGGGGGTCCGGGGAAAAACTGTTTTTT.

The chain is built from TRBV6-6 and TRBJ1-2; D gene unclear. Trimming pared 4 bases from V and 0 bases from J, leaving 9 bases between. Germline values: CDR1 MNHNY, CDR2 SVGAGI (reference sequence). The CDR3 spans 14 residues. The CDR3 region has the DNA TGTGCCAGCAGTTCCCCACACCCTAACTATGGCTACACCTTC. Protein sequence: CASSSPHPNYGYTF.

The genes are TRBV2 and TRBJ1-4, with D hard to call. CDR3 size: 11 residues. Germline CDR1 and CDR2: SNHLY and FYNNEI. The V gene lost 4 bases and the J gene lost 8 bases, with 5 bases spanning the gap. The CDR3 coding sequence is TGTGCCAGCAGTGTGGGGGAAAAACTGTTTTTT. It is translated as CASSVGEKLFF. The full variable domain, its missing parts supplied by reference TRBV2 and TRBJ1-4, is EPEVTQTPSHQVTQMGQEVILRCVPISNHLYFYWYRQILGQKVEFLVSFYNNEISEKSEIFDDQFSVERPDGSNFTLKIRSTKLEDSAMYFCASSVGEKLFFGSGTQLSVL.

This rearrangement joins TRBV6-6 to TRBJ1-5, with TRBD1 matching 9 bases. The CDR3 runs 13 residues. The V and J ends lost 7 bases and 7 bases, in that order; junction bases with no gene match: 5. The germline CDR1 and CDR2 sequences are MNHNY and SVGAGI (reference sequence). Written as DNA, the CDR3 is TGTGCCAGCATCCAACAGGGGGCCCAGCCCCAGCATTTT. Its protein is CASIQQGAQPQHF.

J is TRBJ2-7 and V is TRBV6-1; 9 positions match TRBD2. The ends lost 6 bases at V and 3 bases at J; junction bases unmatched: 9. CDR1 and CDR2 from the germline V gene are MNHNS and SASEGT. CDR3 length: 15 residues. The CDR3 loop is CASRGSGRRGYEQYF. The CDR3 DNA is TGTGCCAGCAGGGGTAGCGGGAGAAGGGGCTACGAGCAGTACTTC.

The chain uses TRBV28 and TRBJ2-7; a possible D gene is TRBD2 (6 bases). In germline, CDR1 is MDHEN, CDR2 SYDVKM. The CDR3 covers 13 residues. V lost 2 bases, J lost 3 bases, and 8 bases lay in between. This CDR3 reads CASSLVGGYEQYF. The CDR3 DNA reads TGTGCCAGCAGTTTAGTCGGGGGCTACGAGCAGTACTTC.

This rearrangement joins TRBV7-8 to TRBJ2-1; D remains unclear. The germline V gene has CDR1 SGHVS and CDR2 FQNEAQ. The CDR3 totals 15 residues. The V end lost 3 bases, the J end lost 1 base, and 10 bases lay between the germline ends. The CDR3 coding sequence is TGTGCCAGCAGCTTGTATGGCGAATCCTACAATGAGCAGTTCTTC. This codes for CASSLYGESYNEQFF.

The CDR3, as DNA: TGTGCCAGCAGCTTGGAGCCGGGAGGCGGAAACACCATATATTTT. Protein product: CASSLEPGGGNTIYF. The chain uses TRBV5-4 and TRBJ1-3; D ambiguous. Germline assignment: CDR1 SGHNT and CDR2 YYREEE (reference sequence). The CDR3 length is 15 residues. The V end lost 0 bases, the J end lost 4 bases, and 11 bases lay between the germline ends.

V usage is TRBV29-1 and J usage is TRBJ2-7; TRBD1 aligns across 8 bases. From germline, CDR1 is SQVTM and CDR2 ANQGSEA. CDR3 size: 11 residues. The CDR3 nucleotides read TGCGCAGGGACAGGTCTCTACGAGCAGTACTTC. Protein: CAGTGLYEQYF.

The V gene is TRBV10-2, the J gene TRBJ2-3; TRBD2 matches 10 bases. CDR1 is WSHSY, CDR2 SAAADI, per germline. This CDR3 spans 16 amino acids. V was pared by 10 bases and J by 0 bases, with 10 bases of the junction left unmatched. The CDR3 coding sequence is TGCGCCACAAATAGCGGGAGGTATCCTAGCACAGATACGCAGTATTTT. Translated, it gives CATNSGRYPSTDTQYF.

This clone was counted a single time. The CDR3 region is CASSHDGLAGYNEQFF. The CDR3 region has the DNA TGCGCCAGCAGCCATGACGGACTAGCGGGATACAATGAGCAGTTCTTC. The chain joins TRBV4-1 to TRBJ2-1; 12 bases align to TRBD2. Germline CDR1 and CDR2: MGHRA and YSYEKL. V lost 3 bases to trimming and J lost 4 bases; unmatched junction nucleotides: 4. This CDR3 region has 16 residues.

This clone occurred once. The chain recombines TRBV19 with TRBJ1-3, with D uncertain. CDR3 size: 13 residues. Looked up from germline, CDR1 is LNHDA and CDR2 is SQIVND (reference sequence). V lost 5 bases to trimming and J lost 7 bases, with 12 bases between them. This CDR3 is CASSEGRKNTIYF. CDR3 nucleotides: TGTGCCAGTAGTGAAGGGAGGAAGAACACCATATATTTT.

Concerning this clone itself: Other DNA sequences in the same sample also yield this CDR3. The rearrangement uses TRBV7-2 and TRBJ2-4, with D maybe TRBD1 (5 bases). CDR3 length equals 14 residues. Trimming left V 1 base short and J 1 base short, with 5 bases between. Germline V gives CDR1 SGHTA, CDR2 FQGNSA. In DNA, the CDR3 is TGTGCCAGCAGCTTAGGGGGCGCCAAAAACATTCAGTACTTC. It yields the protein CASSLGGAKNIQYF.

As to this clone: Its ends do not fully match the called genes, so a read error is possible. This chain connects TRBV7-9 to TRBJ1-2; 7 bases map to TRBD1. Germline CDR1 SEHNR, CDR2 FQNEAQ (reference sequence). CDR3 size: 13 residues. The CDR3 protein is CASSLRRDSHVIF. CDR3 nucleotides: TGTGCCAGCAGCTTACGTCGGGACAGTCATGTGATCTTC.

The rearrangement joins TRBV5-6 to TRBJ2-3, with D maybe TRBD2 (6 bases). Germline V gives CDR1 SGHDT, CDR2 YYEEEE. V lost 0 bases and J lost 4, with 9 bases in between. The CDR3 has 14 amino acids. The CDR3 spells CASSLDGGADTQYF. The DNA for the CDR3 is TGTGCCAGCAGCTTGGATGGCGGGGCAGATACGCAGTATTTT.